These T cell receptor beta chains were read from a single sample in a study of regulatory T cells in long-lasting Graves disease. TCRdb re-called the multiplex PCR reads with MiXCR, one entry per CDR3 protein. The data contain roughly 500,000 distinct CDR3 sequences, approximately 13% of them singletons. These data also formed part of another study, on T cells in Graves' hyperthyroidism and ophthalmopathy.

Sequenced here: peripheral blood mononuclear cells (PBMCs), sampled at new diagnosis, from a patient treated with antithyroid drugs. Receptor source: a young man with Graves disease. CDR3s include the opening cysteine and the closing phenylalanine or tryptophan. Fields, in order: D gene, V gene, clone size, J gene, CDR3 protein, CDR3 DNA. D genes are given only for firm matches. Clone size is shown for a subset of rows, as once, few, many or a class of expanded clone.

d_gene: .
v_gene: TRBV9
abundance: many
j_gene: TRBJ1-1
CDR3aa: CASSVARYTEAFF
CDR3nt: TGTGCCAGCAGCGTAGCTAGGTACACTGAAGCTTTCTTT

d_gene: .
v_gene: TRBV7-9
abundance: .
j_gene: TRBJ2-3
CDR3aa: CASSLGERQFVTDTQYF
CDR3nt: TGTGCCAGCAGCTTAGGAGAGAGGCAGTTTGTGACAGATACGCAGTATTTT

d_gene: TRBD2
v_gene: TRBV20-1
abundance: many
j_gene: TRBJ2-1
CDR3aa: CSASSGDYNEQFF
CDR3nt: TGCAGTGCTAGCAGCGGGGACTACAATGAGCAGTTCTTC

d_gene: .
v_gene: TRBV5-1
abundance: .
j_gene: TRBJ1-1
CDR3aa: CASSLGWVNTEAFF
CDR3nt: TGCGCCAGCAGCTTGGGCTGGGTTAACACTGAAGCTTTCTTT

d_gene: .
v_gene: TRBV5-1
abundance: .
j_gene: TRBJ1-4
CDR3aa: CASSQGNREATGEKLFF
CDR3nt: TGCGCCAGCAGCCAGGGCAACAGGGAGGCCACGGGTGAAAAACTGTTTTTT

d_gene: TRBD2
v_gene: TRBV29-1
abundance: .
j_gene: TRBJ2-7
CDR3aa: CSVQTSGGYYEQYF
CDR3nt: TGCAGCGTACAGACTAGCGGGGGATACTACGAGCAGTACTTC

d_gene: .
v_gene: TRBV6-1
abundance: many
j_gene: TRBJ2-7
CDR3aa: CASSEWITEAAYEQYF
CDR3nt: TGTGCCAGCAGTGAATGGATAACGGAGGCTGCCTACGAGCAGTACTTC

d_gene: TRBD1
v_gene: TRBV20-1
abundance: many
j_gene: TRBJ1-5
CDR3aa: CSAREGTGTQPQHF
CDR3nt: TGCAGTGCTAGAGAGGGGACAGGCACTCAGCCCCAGCATTTT

d_gene: .
v_gene: TRBV5-1
abundance: few
j_gene: TRBJ1-5
CDR3aa: CASSLEAGLQPQHF
CDR3nt: TGCGCCAGCAGCTTGGAGGCAGGGCTTCAGCCCCAGCATTTT

d_gene: TRBD2
v_gene: TRBV20-1
abundance: many
j_gene: TRBJ2-7
CDR3aa: CSARDTSGSIHEQYF
CDR3nt: TGCAGTGCTAGAGATACTAGCGGGAGTATCCACGAGCAGTACTTC

d_gene: .
v_gene: TRBV30
abundance: many
j_gene: TRBJ2-1
CDR3aa: CAWSEGPAGSVNEQFF
CDR3nt: TGTGCCTGGAGTGAGGGGCCAGCGGGCAGTGTGAATGAGCAGTTCTTC

d_gene: .
v_gene: TRBV30
abundance: .
j_gene: TRBJ2-3
CDR3aa: CAWSVQDRPKDTQYF
CDR3nt: TGTGCCTGGAGCGTACAGGACAGACCAAAAGATACGCAGTATTTT

d_gene: TRBD1
v_gene: TRBV5-1
abundance: .
j_gene: TRBJ1-1
CDR3aa: CASSLARTGPPEAFF
CDR3nt: TGCGCCAGCAGCTTGGCTAGGACAGGTCCCCCTGAAGCTTTCTTT

d_gene: .
v_gene: TRBV7-3
abundance: many
j_gene: TRBJ2-5
CDR3aa: CASSSGPGKTQYF
CDR3nt: TGTGCCAGCAGCTCGGGCCCGGGGAAGACCCAGTACTTC

d_gene: .
v_gene: TRBV28
abundance: many
j_gene: TRBJ2-7
CDR3aa: CASSVPTYEQYF
CDR3nt: TGTGCCAGCAGTGTACCCACCTACGAGCAGTACTTC

d_gene: TRBD1
v_gene: TRBV6-1
abundance: many
j_gene: TRBJ2-1
CDR3aa: CASSRGFVNEQFF
CDR3nt: TGTGCCAGCAGCAGGGGGTTCGTCAATGAGCAGTTCTTC

d_gene: .
v_gene: TRBV20-1
abundance: .
j_gene: TRBJ2-1
CDR3aa: CSAAGGLFGLAQFF
CDR3nt: TGCAGTGCCGCCGGTGGTTTGTTCGGCCTAGCGCAGTTCTTC

d_gene: .
v_gene: TRBV27
abundance: many
j_gene: TRBJ2-7
CDR3aa: CASRHDTAYEQYF
CDR3nt: TGTGCCAGCAGACACGATACGGCTTACGAGCAGTACTTC

d_gene: .
v_gene: TRBV27
abundance: many
j_gene: TRBJ1-2
CDR3aa: CASAEQGGNGYTF
CDR3nt: TGTGCCAGCGCTGAACAGGGTGGGAATGGCTACACCTTC

d_gene: .
v_gene: TRBV4-1
abundance: .
j_gene: TRBJ2-3
CDR3aa: CASSLTGRADTQYF
CDR3nt: TGCGCCAGCAGCCTTACAGGGAGGGCAGATACGCAGTATTTT

d_gene: .
v_gene: TRBV7-2
abundance: many
j_gene: TRBJ1-2
CDR3aa: CASTELSYGYTF
CDR3nt: TGTGCCAGCACCGAGCTTAGCTATGGCTACACCTTC

d_gene: .
v_gene: TRBV20-1
abundance: many
j_gene: TRBJ1-2
CDR3aa: CSATLTGAVYGYTF
CDR3nt: TGCAGTGCTACCCTCACGGGGGCCGTCTATGGCTACACCTTC

d_gene: .
v_gene: TRBV9
abundance: .
j_gene: TRBJ2-1
CDR3aa: CASSVGLQEQFF
CDR3nt: TGTGCCAGCAGCGTAGGCCTACAAGAGCAGTTCTTC

d_gene: TRBD2
v_gene: TRBV15
abundance: few
j_gene: TRBJ2-7
CDR3aa: CATSWGLAGDPYEQYF
CDR3nt: TGTGCCACCAGCTGGGGACTAGCGGGGGACCCCTACGAGCAGTACTTC

d_gene: .
v_gene: TRBV12-3/TRBV12-4
abundance: many
j_gene: TRBJ2-7
CDR3aa: CASSSDRRSEQYF
CDR3nt: TGTGCCAGCAGTTCCGACAGGAGGAGCGAGCAGTACTTC

d_gene: .
v_gene: TRBV29-1
abundance: many
j_gene: TRBJ1-2
CDR3aa: CSAKTGGYGYTF
CDR3nt: TGCAGCGCCAAAACCGGGGGATATGGCTACACCTTC

d_gene: TRBD1
v_gene: TRBV29-1
abundance: many
j_gene: TRBJ2-7
CDR3aa: CSVGDRTYEQYF
CDR3nt: TGCAGCGTTGGGGACAGGACCTACGAGCAGTACTTC

d_gene: TRBD2
v_gene: TRBV27
abundance: many
j_gene: TRBJ2-7
CDR3aa: CASSGTSGRAEEQYF
CDR3nt: TGTGCCAGCAGCGGGACTAGCGGGAGGGCCGAGGAGCAGTACTTC

d_gene: TRBD2
v_gene: TRBV20-1
abundance: many
j_gene: TRBJ2-1
CDR3aa: CSARGRTSGVNEQFF
CDR3nt: TGCAGTGCTAGGGGTCGGACTAGCGGGGTCAATGAGCAGTTCTTC

d_gene: .
v_gene: TRBV20-1
abundance: many
j_gene: TRBJ2-1
CDR3aa: CSATILARNNEQFF
CDR3nt: TGCAGTGCTACGATTCTAGCGAGGAACAATGAGCAGTTCTTC

d_gene: TRBD2
v_gene: TRBV7-3
abundance: many
j_gene: TRBJ2-5
CDR3aa: CASSLQGLAGGEETQYF
CDR3nt: TGTGCCAGCAGCTTACAAGGACTAGCGGGAGGGGAAGAGACCCAGTACTTC

d_gene: .
v_gene: TRBV20-1
abundance: many
j_gene: TRBJ2-1
CDR3aa: CSASPPANEQFF
CDR3nt: TGCAGTGCTAGCCCCCCTGCCAATGAGCAGTTCTTC

d_gene: .
v_gene: TRBV5-1
abundance: few
j_gene: TRBJ2-1
CDR3aa: CASSPNRAYGGGNEQFF
CDR3nt: TGCGCCAGCAGCCCCAACAGGGCCTACGGTGGGGGAAATGAGCAGTTCTTC

d_gene: TRBD2
v_gene: TRBV14
abundance: .
j_gene: TRBJ2-1
CDR3aa: CASSRFSGRHVHEQFF
CDR3nt: TGTGCCAGCAGCCGTTTTAGCGGGAGGCATGTCCATGAGCAGTTCTTC

d_gene: .
v_gene: TRBV4-1
abundance: .
j_gene: TRBJ2-7
CDR3aa: CASSLGTREQYF
CDR3nt: TGCGCCAGCAGCCTCGGGACTCGGGAGCAGTACTTC

d_gene: TRBD1
v_gene: TRBV7-2
abundance: many
j_gene: TRBJ1-5
CDR3aa: CASSLLTGYSNQPQHF
CDR3nt: TGTGCCAGCAGCTTACTGACAGGGTACAGCAATCAGCCCCAGCATTTT

d_gene: .
v_gene: TRBV5-6
abundance: many
j_gene: TRBJ1-1
CDR3aa: CASSLWGLNTEAFF
CDR3nt: TGTGCCAGCAGCTTGTGGGGCTTGAACACTGAAGCTTTCTTT